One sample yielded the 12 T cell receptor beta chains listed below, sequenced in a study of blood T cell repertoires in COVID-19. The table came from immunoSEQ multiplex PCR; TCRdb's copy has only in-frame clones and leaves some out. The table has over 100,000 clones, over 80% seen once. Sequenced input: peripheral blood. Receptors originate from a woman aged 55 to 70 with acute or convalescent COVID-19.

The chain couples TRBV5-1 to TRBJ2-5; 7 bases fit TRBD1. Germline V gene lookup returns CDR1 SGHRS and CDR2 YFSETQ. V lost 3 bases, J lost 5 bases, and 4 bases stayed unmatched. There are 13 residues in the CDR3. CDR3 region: CASSSQGVETQYF. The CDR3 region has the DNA TGCGCCAGCAGCTCCCAGGGGGTGGAGACCCAGTACTTC.

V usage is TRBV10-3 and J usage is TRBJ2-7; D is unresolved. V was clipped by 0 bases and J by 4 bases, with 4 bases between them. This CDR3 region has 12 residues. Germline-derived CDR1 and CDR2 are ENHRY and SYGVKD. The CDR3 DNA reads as TGTGCCATCAGTGAGTCTAGTTACGAGCAGTACTTC. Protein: CAISESSYEQYF.

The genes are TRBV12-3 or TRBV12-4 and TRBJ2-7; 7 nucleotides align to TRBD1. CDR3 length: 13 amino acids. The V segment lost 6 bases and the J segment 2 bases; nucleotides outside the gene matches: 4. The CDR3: CASRYGQAYEQYF. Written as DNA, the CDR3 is TGTGCCAGCAGATACGGACAGGCCTACGAGCAGTACTTC.

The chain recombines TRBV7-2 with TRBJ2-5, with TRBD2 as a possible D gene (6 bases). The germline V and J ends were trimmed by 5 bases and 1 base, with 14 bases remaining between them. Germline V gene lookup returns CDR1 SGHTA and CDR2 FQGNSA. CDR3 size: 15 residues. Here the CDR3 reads CASSQVGGLQETQYF. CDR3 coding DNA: TGTGCCAGCAGCCAGGTCGGAGGGCTCCAAGAGACCCAGTACTTC.

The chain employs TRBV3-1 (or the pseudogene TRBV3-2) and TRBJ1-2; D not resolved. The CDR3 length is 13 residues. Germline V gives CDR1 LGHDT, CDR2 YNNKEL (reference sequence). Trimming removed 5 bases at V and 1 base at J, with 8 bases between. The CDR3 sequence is CASSLRLNYGYTF. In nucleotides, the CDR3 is TGTGCCAGCAGCTTGAGACTTAACTATGGCTACACCTTC.

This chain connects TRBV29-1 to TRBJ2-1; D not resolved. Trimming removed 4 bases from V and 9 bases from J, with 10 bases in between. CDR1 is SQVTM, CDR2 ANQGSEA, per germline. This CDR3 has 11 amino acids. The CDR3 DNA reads TGCAGCGTTGCTGCGGTGAGTGAGCAGTTCTTC. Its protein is CSVAAVSEQFF.

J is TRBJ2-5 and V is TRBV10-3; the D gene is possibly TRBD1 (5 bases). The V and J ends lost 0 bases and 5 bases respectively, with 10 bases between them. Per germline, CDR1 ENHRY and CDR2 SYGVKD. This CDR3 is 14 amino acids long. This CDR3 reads CAISESGVFETQYF. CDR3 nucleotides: TGTGCCATCAGTGAGTCAGGGGTGTTTGAGACCCAGTACTTC.

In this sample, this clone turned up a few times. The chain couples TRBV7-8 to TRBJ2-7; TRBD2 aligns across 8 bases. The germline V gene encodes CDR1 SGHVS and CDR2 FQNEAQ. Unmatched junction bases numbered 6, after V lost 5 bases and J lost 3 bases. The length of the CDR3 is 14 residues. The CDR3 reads CASSLAGLGYEQYF. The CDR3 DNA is TGTGCCAGCAGCCTCGCGGGACTAGGCTACGAGCAGTACTTC.

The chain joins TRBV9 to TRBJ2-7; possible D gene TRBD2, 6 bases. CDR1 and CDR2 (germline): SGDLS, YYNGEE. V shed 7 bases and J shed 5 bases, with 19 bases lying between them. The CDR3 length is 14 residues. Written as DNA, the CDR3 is TGTGCCAGCTCTTTAGGGGAGGCGGTGCACGAGCAGTACTTC. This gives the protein CASSLGEAVHEQYF.

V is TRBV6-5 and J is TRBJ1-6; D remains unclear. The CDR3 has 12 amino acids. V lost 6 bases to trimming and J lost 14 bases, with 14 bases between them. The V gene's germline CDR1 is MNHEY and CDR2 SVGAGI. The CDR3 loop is CASRVLGESLHF. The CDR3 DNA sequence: TGTGCCAGCAGGGTCCTGGGAGAGTCCCTCCACTTT.

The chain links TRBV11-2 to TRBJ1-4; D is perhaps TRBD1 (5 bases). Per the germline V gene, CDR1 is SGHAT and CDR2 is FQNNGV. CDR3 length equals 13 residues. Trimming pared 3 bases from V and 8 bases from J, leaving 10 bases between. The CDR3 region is CASSFGTFEKLFF. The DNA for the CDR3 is TGTGCCAGCAGCTTCGGGACTTTCGAAAAACTGTTTTTT.

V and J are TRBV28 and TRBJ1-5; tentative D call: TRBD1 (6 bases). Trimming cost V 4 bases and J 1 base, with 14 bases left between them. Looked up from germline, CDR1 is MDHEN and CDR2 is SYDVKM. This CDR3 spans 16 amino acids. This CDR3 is CASSSVDRPSNQPQHF. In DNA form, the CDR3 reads TGTGCCAGCAGTTCTGTGGACAGACCGAGCAATCAGCCCCAGCATTTT.